This T cell receptor (beta chain) emerged from a study of brain T cells in children with intractable seizures. Here immunoSEQ multiplex PCR was the method, and the copy in TCRdb shows in-frame clones only, minus some. The table includes roughly 80,000 clones, roughly 89% detected once. CDR1 is MNHEY and CDR2 is SVGAGI in the germline V gene. The CDR3 is made up of 14 amino acids. Trimming took 7 bases from V and 2 from J; bases not matched to a gene: 4. Sequencing used peripheral blood, obtained at surgery. This TCR was sampled from a girl aged 2 to 10 with Rasmussen encephalitis and intractable seizures. This rearrangement joins TRBV6-5 to TRBJ1-3; TRBD1 matches 8 bases. DNA for the CDR3: TGTGCCAGCATCGCCAGGGGGCCTGGAAACACCATATATTTT. Translating it yields CASIARGPGNTIYF.